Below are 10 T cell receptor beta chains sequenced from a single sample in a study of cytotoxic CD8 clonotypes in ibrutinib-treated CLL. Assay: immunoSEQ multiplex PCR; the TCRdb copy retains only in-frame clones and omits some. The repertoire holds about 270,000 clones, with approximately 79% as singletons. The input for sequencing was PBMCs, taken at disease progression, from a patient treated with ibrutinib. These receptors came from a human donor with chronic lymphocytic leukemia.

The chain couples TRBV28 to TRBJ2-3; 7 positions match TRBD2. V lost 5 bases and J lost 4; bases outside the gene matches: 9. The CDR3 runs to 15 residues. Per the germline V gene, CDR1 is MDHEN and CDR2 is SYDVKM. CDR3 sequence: CASSLRTSLPDTQYF. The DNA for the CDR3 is TGTGCCAGCAGTCTCCGGACTAGTTTGCCAGATACGCAGTATTTT.

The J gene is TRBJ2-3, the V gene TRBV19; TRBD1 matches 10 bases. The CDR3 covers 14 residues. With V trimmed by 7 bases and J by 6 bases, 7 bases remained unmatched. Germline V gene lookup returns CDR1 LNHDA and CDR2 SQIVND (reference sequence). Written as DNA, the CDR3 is TGTGCCAGTAAAGGGACAGGGGCGAGGGATACGCAGTATTTT. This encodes CASKGTGARDTQYF.

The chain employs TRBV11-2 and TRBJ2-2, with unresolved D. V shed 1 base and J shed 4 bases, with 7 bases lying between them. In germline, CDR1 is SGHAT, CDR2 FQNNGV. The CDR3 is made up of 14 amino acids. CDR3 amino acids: CASSLVLGTGELFF. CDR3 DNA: TGTGCCAGCAGCTTAGTACTGGGCACCGGGGAGCTGTTTTTT.

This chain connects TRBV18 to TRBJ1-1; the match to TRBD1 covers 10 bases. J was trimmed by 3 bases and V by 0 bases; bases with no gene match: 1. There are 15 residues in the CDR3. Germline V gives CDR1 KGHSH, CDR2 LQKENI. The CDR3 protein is CASSPPGQGHTEAFF. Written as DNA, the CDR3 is TGTGCCAGCTCACCACCGGGACAGGGGCACACTGAAGCTTTCTTT.

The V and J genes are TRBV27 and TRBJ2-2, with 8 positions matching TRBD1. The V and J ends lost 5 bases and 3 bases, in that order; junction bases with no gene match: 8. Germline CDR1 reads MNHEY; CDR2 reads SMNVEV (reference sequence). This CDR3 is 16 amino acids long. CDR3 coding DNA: TGTGCCAGCAGTCCCCAGGGGGCGGCCTACACCGGGGAGCTGTTTTTT. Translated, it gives CASSPQGAAYTGELFF.

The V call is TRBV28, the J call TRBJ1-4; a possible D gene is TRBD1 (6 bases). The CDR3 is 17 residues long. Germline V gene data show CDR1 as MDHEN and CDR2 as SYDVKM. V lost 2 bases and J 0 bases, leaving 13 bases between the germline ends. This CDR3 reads CASSLRQGSTTNEKLFF. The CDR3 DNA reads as TGTGCCAGCAGTTTACGGCAGGGGTCGACAACTAATGAAAAACTGTTTTTT.

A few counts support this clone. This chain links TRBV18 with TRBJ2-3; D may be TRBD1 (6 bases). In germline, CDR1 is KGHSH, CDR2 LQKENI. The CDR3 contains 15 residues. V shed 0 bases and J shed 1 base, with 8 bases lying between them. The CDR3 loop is CASSPPGTRTDTQYF. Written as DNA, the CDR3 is TGTGCCAGCTCACCACCGGGGACACGCACAGATACGCAGTATTTT.

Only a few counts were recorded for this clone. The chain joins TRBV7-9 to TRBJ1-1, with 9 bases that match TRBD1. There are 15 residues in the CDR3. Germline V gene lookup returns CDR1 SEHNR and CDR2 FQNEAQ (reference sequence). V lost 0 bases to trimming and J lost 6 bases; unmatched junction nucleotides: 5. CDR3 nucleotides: TGTGCCAGCAGCTTAGCTACAGACAGGGGGGCTGAAGCTTTCTTT. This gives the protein CASSLATDRGAEAFF.

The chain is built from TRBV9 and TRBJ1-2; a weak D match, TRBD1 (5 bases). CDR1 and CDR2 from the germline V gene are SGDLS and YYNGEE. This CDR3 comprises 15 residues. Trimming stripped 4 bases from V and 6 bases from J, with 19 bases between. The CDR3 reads CASSSWGGDRDGYTF. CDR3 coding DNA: TGTGCCAGCAGCTCCTGGGGAGGGGATAGGGATGGCTACACCTTC. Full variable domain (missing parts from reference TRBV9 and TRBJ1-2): DSGVTQTPKHLITATGQRVTLRCSPRSGDLSVYWYQQSLDQGLQFLIQYYNGEERAKGNILERFSAQQFPDLHSELNLSSLELGDSALYFCASSSWGGDRDGYTFGSGTRLTVV.

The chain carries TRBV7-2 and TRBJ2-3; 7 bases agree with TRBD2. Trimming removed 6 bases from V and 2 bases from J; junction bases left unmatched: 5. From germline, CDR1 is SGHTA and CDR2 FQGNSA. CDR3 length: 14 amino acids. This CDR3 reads CASRTGTNTDTQYF. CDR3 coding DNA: TGTGCCAGCAGGACGGGGACTAACACAGATACGCAGTATTTT.